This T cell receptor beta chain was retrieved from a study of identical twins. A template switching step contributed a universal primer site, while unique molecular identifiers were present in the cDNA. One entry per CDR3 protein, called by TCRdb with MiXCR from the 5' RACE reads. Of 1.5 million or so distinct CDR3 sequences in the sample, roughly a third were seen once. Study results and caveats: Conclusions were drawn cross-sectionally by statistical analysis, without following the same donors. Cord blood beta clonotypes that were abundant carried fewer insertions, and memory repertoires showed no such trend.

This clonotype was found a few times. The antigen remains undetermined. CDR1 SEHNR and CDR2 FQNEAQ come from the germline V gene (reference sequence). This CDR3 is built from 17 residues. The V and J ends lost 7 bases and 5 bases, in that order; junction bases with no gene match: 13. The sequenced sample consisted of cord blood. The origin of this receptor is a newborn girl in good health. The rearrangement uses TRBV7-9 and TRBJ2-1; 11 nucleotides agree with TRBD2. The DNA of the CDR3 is TGTGCCAGCATCGCCTTTCTCTTAGCGGGAGGGAACAATGAGCAGTTCTTC. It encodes CASIAFLLAGGNNEQFF.